Below, one TCR beta chain is given with its context. Its target is unknown. The sample originates from a study of CD8+ T cells in alopecia areata. Treatment here: oral pan-JAK inhibitor, 5-10 mg twice daily. Samples from alopecia areata patients were lesional scalp punch biopsies and peripheral blood. Study-level results: Numerous clones, expanded in lesions, remained in scalp and blood during tofacitinib.

Per the germline V gene, CDR1 is MNHEY and CDR2 is SVGAGI. V was shortened by 7 bases and J by 1 base, with 10 bases between the two germline ends. The CDR3 consists of 13 residues. Extraction and reverse transcription of RNA yielded cDNA as the sequencing template. TCRdb's copy holds only in-frame clones and misses some; the assay was immunoSEQ multiplex PCR. This table holds around 190,000 clones, over 60% found once. The receptor's source is a human donor with alopecia areata. Material: CD4+ T cells sorted from blood, obtained at week 4, from a patient treated with tofacitinib. This chain uses TRBV6-5 with TRBJ1-1, with D hard to call. CDR3 nucleotide sequence: TGTGCCAGCAACAACGACAAGAACACTGAAGCTTTCTTT. Its protein is CASNNDKNTEAFF.